This T cell receptor (beta chain) was captured by sequencing in a study of T cell responses to AZD1222 COVID-19 vaccine. Produced via immunoSEQ multiplex PCR; TCRdb's table is partial and in-frame only. The sample includes around 140,000 clones, 85% to 90% of them seen just once. Trimming at V came to 4 bases and at J to 3 bases, leaving 7 bases not matched to a gene. The germline CDR1 and CDR2 sequences are GTSNPN and SVGIG (reference sequence). The CDR3 is 15 residues long. The receptor was derived from an adult in good health. The chain has TRBV30 and TRBJ2-3, with TRBD2 matching 10 bases. This sample comprised peripheral blood, obtained on day 0 of AZD1222 vaccination. CDR3 amino acids: CAWTSGSGRTDTQYF. In DNA, the CDR3 is TGTGCCTGGACTAGCGGGAGCGGGCGGACAGATACGCAGTATTTT.